The 26 T cell receptor beta chains below were found in one sample sequenced in a study of blood T cell repertoires in COVID-19. TCRdb keeps only in-frame clones here, not all; method: immunoSEQ multiplex PCR. The repertoire holds more than 90,000 clones, with 80% to 90% as singletons. Sequenced input: peripheral blood. These receptor sequences come from a man in his 70s who had recovered from COVID-19.

The CDR3 is CASRGDRQTQYF. In nucleotides, the CDR3 is TGTGCCAGCAGAGGGGACAGACAGACCCAGTACTTC. The genes are TRBV28 and TRBJ2-5; 7 nucleotides match TRBD1. Germline V gene sequence: CDR1 MDHEN, CDR2 SYDVKM. With V trimmed by 6 bases and J by 6 bases, 4 bases remained unmatched. The CDR3 totals 12 residues.

This chain uses TRBV5-1 with TRBJ1-1; 7 bases map to TRBD1. The trim removed 4 bases at V and 0 bases at J, leaving 3 bases unmatched. The germline CDR1 and CDR2 sequences are SGHRS and YFSETQ. The CDR3 spans 14 residues. CDR3 DNA: TGCGCCAGCAGCCAAGACAGGGTGAACACTGAAGCTTTCTTT. Its protein is CASSQDRVNTEAFF. Filled out from reference TRBV5-1 and TRBJ1-1, the complete variable domain reads KAGVTQTPRYLIKTRGQQVTLSCSPISGHRSVSWYQQTPGQGLQFLFEYFSETQRNKGNFPGRFSGRQFSNSRSEMNVSTLELGDSALYLCASSQDRVNTEAFFGQGTRLTVV.

The chain carries TRBV5-1 and TRBJ2-5; maybe TRBD1 (6 bases). The V gene lost 4 bases and the J gene lost 1 base, with 11 bases spanning the gap. Looked up from germline, CDR1 is SGHRS and CDR2 is YFSETQ. The CDR3 extends over 14 amino acids. The CDR3 DNA reads TGCGCCAGCAGCCTGGGACAAAGCCAAGAGACCCAGTACTTC. Protein product: CASSLGQSQETQYF.

This chain uses TRBV25-1 with TRBJ2-2; TRBD1 matches at 9 bases. Trimming took 9 bases from V and 5 from J; bases not matched to a gene: 16. Germline CDR1 is MGHDK and CDR2 is SYGVNS. CDR3 length: 17 amino acids. CDR3 amino acids: CASFSPRGQGITGELFF. The CDR3 nucleotides read TGTGCCAGTTTCTCCCCCCGGGGACAGGGTATTACCGGGGAGCTGTTTTTT.

This chain joins TRBV12-5 and TRBJ1-1; 11 positions agree with TRBD1. The CDR3 sequence is 14 residues long. The V and J ends lost 10 bases and 4 bases, in that order; junction bases with no gene match: 8. Germline-derived CDR1 and CDR2 are LGHNT and FRNRAP. This chain's CDR3 is CATVTGTGGTEAFF. CDR3 DNA: TGTGCTACCGTGACTGGGACAGGGGGCACTGAAGCTTTCTTT.

The V call is TRBV18, the J call TRBJ1-2; possibly TRBD1 for D (6 bases). Trimming stripped 2 bases from V and 1 base from J, with 11 bases between. The germline gives CDR1 KGHSH, CDR2 LQKENI. The CDR3 consists of 15 residues. CDR3 in amino acids: CASSPYREFNYGYTF. The CDR3 bases are TGTGCCAGCTCACCATACAGGGAATTTAACTATGGCTACACCTTC.

The CDR3 loop reads CASSPVGTPETQYF. As DNA, the CDR3 is TGTGCCAGCAGTCCAGTCGGGACTCCCGAGACCCAGTACTTC. This chain connects TRBV6-2 or TRBV6-3 to TRBJ2-5; D perhaps matches TRBD2 (6 bases). V was pared by 5 bases and J by 5 bases, with 15 bases between. This CDR3 is built from 14 residues. Germline V lookup: CDR1 MNHEY, CDR2 SVGEGT.

The genes are TRBV7-2 and TRBJ1-2; 8 bases map to TRBD1. The length of the CDR3 is 14 residues. V trimming: 5 bases; J trimming: 8 bases; junction bases outside the gene matches: 10. The germline gives CDR1 SGHTA, CDR2 FQGNSA. The DNA for the CDR3 is TGTGCCAGCAGCGTACAATCAGGGGGCGCGGGCTACACCTTC. It encodes CASSVQSGGAGYTF.

The chain uses TRBV24-1 and TRBJ1-1, with D tentatively TRBD1 (6 bases). Germline CDR1 KGHDR, CDR2 SFDVKD. With 9 bases removed from V and 1 base from J, the gap between germline ends came to 14 bases. CDR3 length: 14 amino acids. The DNA for the CDR3 is TGTGCCACCGCTCGGGGGGGCCAGAACACTGAAGCTTTCTTT. Translated: CATARGGQNTEAFF.

This clone was observed a few times. The chain carries TRBV5-1 and TRBJ1-1, with 9 bases that match TRBD1. Germline V gene lookup returns CDR1 SGHRS and CDR2 YFSETQ. The CDR3 has 16 amino acids. J lost 5 bases, V lost 3 bases, and 11 bases had no gene match. The chain's CDR3 is CASSYTGTGLGTEAFF. As DNA, the CDR3 is TGCGCCAGCAGCTATACGGGGACAGGGCTAGGTACTGAAGCTTTCTTT.

This clone was seen a handful of times. V is TRBV5-1 and J is TRBJ2-5; D perhaps matches TRBD2 (7 bases). This CDR3 has 16 residues. The V gene's germline CDR1 is SGHRS and CDR2 YFSETQ. The V end was cut by 4 bases, the J end by 5 bases, with 21 bases between. The CDR3 bases are TGCGCCAGCAGCCCAGGACTAGGACAGCTGGGGGAGACCCAGTACTTC. The encoded protein is CASSPGLGQLGETQYF.

V and J are TRBV28 and TRBJ2-7, with 7 bases identical to TRBD2. V lost 4 bases and J lost 4; bases outside the gene matches: 1. CDR3 length: 12 amino acids. CDR1 and CDR2 (germline): MDHEN, SYDVKM. The CDR3 here is CASSWGGYEQYF. The CDR3 DNA is TGTGCCAGCAGTTGGGGGGGATACGAGCAGTACTTC.

This chain uses TRBV19 with TRBJ2-2; TRBD1 matches 8 bases. V trimming: 4 bases; J trimming: 5 bases; junction bases outside the gene matches: 3. Germline lookup yields CDR1 LNHDA and CDR2 SQIVND (reference sequence). The CDR3 has 14 amino acids. Here the CDR3 reads CASSNGTGTGELFF. The CDR3 coding sequence is TGTGCCAGTAGTAACGGGACAGGAACCGGGGAGCTGTTTTTT. The full variable domain, rest sourced from reference TRBV19 and TRBJ2-2, is DGGITQSPKYLFRKEGQNVTLSCEQNLNHDAMYWYRQDPGQGLRLIYYSQIVNDFQKGDIAEGYSVSREKKESFPLTVTSAQKNPTAFYLCASSNGTGTGELFFGEGSRLTVL.

The V call is TRBV20-1, the J call TRBJ1-1, with unresolved D. This CDR3 region has 11 residues. V gave up 2 bases and J gave up 5 bases, with 6 bases separating them. Per the germline V gene, CDR1 is DFQATT and CDR2 is SNEGSKA (reference sequence). CDR3 protein: CSARRETEAFF. In DNA, the CDR3 is TGCAGTGCTAGACGGGAGACTGAAGCTTTCTTT.

The chain has TRBV29-1 and TRBJ2-7; TRBD1 agrees at 7 bases. The trim removed 4 bases at V and 5 bases at J, leaving 11 bases unmatched. The CDR3 is 14 amino acids. Germline CDR1 SQVTM, CDR2 ANQGSEA. The CDR3 loop reads CSVAGTEVKHEQYF. In DNA, the CDR3 is TGCAGCGTTGCGGGGACAGAGGTGAAACACGAGCAGTACTTC.

The chain has TRBV18 and TRBJ1-2; 7 bases map to TRBD1. This CDR3 contains 13 residues. J was trimmed by 5 bases and V by 3 bases; bases with no gene match: 3. Germline CDR1 reads KGHSH; CDR2 reads LQKENI. The CDR3 DNA follows: TGTGCCAGCTCACCCCAGGGGGATTATGGCTACACCTTC. This gives the protein CASSPQGDYGYTF.

J is TRBJ1-4 and V is TRBV11-2; D unclear. In germline, CDR1 is SGHAT, CDR2 FQNNGV. V was cut by 2 bases and J by 7 bases, with 17 bases left in between. There are 16 residues in the CDR3. The CDR3 nucleotides are TGTGCCAGCAGCTTATTCCCCTTTTCGGTTAGTGAAAAACTGTTTTTT. Protein sequence: CASSLFPFSVSEKLFF.

The rearrangement links TRBV7-8 to TRBJ2-7; TRBD2 is a possible D gene (7 bases). Germline lookup yields CDR1 SGHVS and CDR2 FQNEAQ. This CDR3 is 14 amino acids long. V lost 8 bases and J 3 bases, leaving 17 bases between the germline ends. CDR3: CASARGGGFYEQYF. The CDR3 coding sequence is TGTGCCAGCGCTAGAGGGGGGGGTTTCTACGAGCAGTACTTC.

The J gene is TRBJ2-4, the V gene TRBV19; possibly TRBD2 for D (7 bases). Trimming pared 8 bases from V and 1 base from J, leaving 12 bases between. This CDR3 region has 14 residues. In germline, CDR1 is LNHDA, CDR2 SQIVND (reference sequence). The CDR3 protein is CASRGAPAKNIQYF. CDR3 DNA sequence: TGTGCCAGTCGGGGGGCGCCGGCCAAAAACATTCAGTACTTC.

This clone was counted between two and nine times. The chain uses TRBV5-1 and TRBJ1-2; no reliable D call. The CDR3 is 16 amino acids. Trimming left V 4 bases short and J 0 bases short, with 16 bases between. CDR1 SGHRS and CDR2 YFSETQ come from the germline V gene. DNA of the CDR3: TGCGCCAGCAGCGGGAGCGACGGGAGTCCTAACTATGGCTACACCTTC. Translated: CASSGSDGSPNYGYTF.

The chain is built from TRBV19 and TRBJ2-3; the match to TRBD1 covers 7 bases. Trimming at V came to 5 bases and at J to 4 bases, leaving 6 bases not matched to a gene. Germline loops: CDR1 LNHDA, CDR2 SQIVND (reference sequence). This CDR3 region has 14 residues. The CDR3 DNA reads TGTGCCAGTAGTGACAGGGTTTGGGCAGATACGCAGTATTTT. As protein: CASSDRVWADTQYF.

This clone was recorded only once. The CDR3 sequence is CASSQDPRGHQPQHF. In nucleotides, the CDR3 is TGTGCCAGCAGCCAAGATCCGAGAGGGCATCAGCCCCAGCATTTT. J is TRBJ1-5 and V is TRBV4-2; no clear D. The germline V gene encodes CDR1 LGHNA and CDR2 YNFKEQ. V gave up 0 bases and J gave up 5 bases, with 11 bases separating them. The CDR3 is 15 amino acids.

This chain joins TRBV2 and TRBJ2-1, with D tentatively TRBD2 (6 bases). In germline, CDR1 is SNHLY, CDR2 FYNNEI. V lost 11 bases and J lost 4, with 9 bases in between. This CDR3 has 11 residues. The CDR3 coding sequence is TGTGCCGGGGGGAAATACAATGAGCAGTTCTTC. It codes for CAGGKYNEQFF.

This clone was counted once. This rearrangement joins TRBV3-1 (or the pseudogene TRBV3-2) to TRBJ2-7, with 7 bases aligning to TRBD2. Per the germline V gene, CDR1 is LGHDT and CDR2 is YNNKEL (reference sequence). The CDR3 runs 15 residues. The J segment lost 0 bases and the V segment lost 1 base, leaving 3 bases of the junction unmatched. The CDR3 DNA sequence: TGTGCCAGCAGCCAAGGGCGGGGGAGCTCCTACGAGCAGTACTTC. As protein: CASSQGRGSSYEQYF.

The J gene is TRBJ1-5, the V gene TRBV15; D unresolved. Trimming took 1 base from V and 6 from J, leaving 13 bases between them. The CDR3 length is 15 residues. Germline CDR1 reads LNHNV; CDR2 reads YYDKDF (reference sequence). CDR3: CATSRGVGGIQPQHF. The CDR3 DNA is TGTGCCACCAGCAGAGGCGTGGGAGGTATTCAGCCCCAGCATTTT. Drawing the rest from reference TRBV15 and TRBJ1-5, the complete variable domain is DAMVIQNPRYQVTQFGKPVTLSCSQTLNHNVMYWYQQKSSQAPKLLFHYYDKDFNNEADTPDNFQSRRPNTSFCFLDIRSPGLGDTAMYLCATSRGVGGIQPQHFGDGTRLSIL.

This chain connects TRBV7-8 to TRBJ2-3, with 10 bases aligning to TRBD2. Germline trimming cut 2 bases from V and 0 bases from J; bases unmatched to any gene: 5. Germline lookup yields CDR1 SGHVS and CDR2 FQNEAQ. The CDR3 sequence is 17 residues long. The CDR3 DNA sequence: TGTGCCAGCAGCTTAAGGGCTAGCGGGGGAAGCACAGATACGCAGTATTTT. This encodes CASSLRASGGSTDTQYF.